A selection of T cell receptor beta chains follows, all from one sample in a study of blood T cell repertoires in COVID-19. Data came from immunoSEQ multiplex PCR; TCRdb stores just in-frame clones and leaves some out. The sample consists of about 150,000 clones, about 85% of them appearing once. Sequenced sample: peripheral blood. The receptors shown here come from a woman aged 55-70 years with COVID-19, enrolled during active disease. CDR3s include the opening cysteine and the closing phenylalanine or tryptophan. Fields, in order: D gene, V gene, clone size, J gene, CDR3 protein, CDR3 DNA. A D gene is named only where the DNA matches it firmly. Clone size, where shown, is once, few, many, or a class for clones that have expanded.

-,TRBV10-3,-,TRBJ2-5,CAISGQTQETQYF,TGTGCCATCAGCGGACAGACCCAAGAGACCCAGTACTTC
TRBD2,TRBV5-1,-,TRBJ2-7,CASSLGGGYEQYF,TGCGCCAGCAGCTTGGGCGGGGGTTACGAGCAGTACTTC
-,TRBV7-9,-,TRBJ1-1,CASAQWLSPEAFF,TGTGCCAGCGCCCAGTGGTTATCCCCTGAAGCTTTCTTT
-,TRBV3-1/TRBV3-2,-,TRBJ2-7,CASRPEGGEQYF,TGTGCCAGCAGACCTGAAGGCGGCGAGCAGTACTTC
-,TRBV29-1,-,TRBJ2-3,CSVGQRSTDTQYF,TGCAGCGTTGGACAAAGAAGCACAGATACGCAGTATTTT
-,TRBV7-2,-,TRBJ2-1,CASRGGARDEQFF,TGTGCCAGCAGAGGGGGGGCCAGGGATGAGCAGTTCTTC
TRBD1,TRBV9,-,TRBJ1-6,CASSVDPNRGGSPLHF,TGTGCCAGCAGCGTAGATCCCAACAGGGGCGGGTCACCCCTCCACTTT
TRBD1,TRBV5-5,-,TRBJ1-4,CASSLWAGGGNEKLFF,TGTGCCAGCAGCTTGTGGGCAGGGGGCGGTAATGAAAAACTGTTTTTT
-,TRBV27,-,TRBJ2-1,CASSLTGTRQFF,TGTGCCAGCAGTTTAACCGGGACAAGGCAGTTCTTC
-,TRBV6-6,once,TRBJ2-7,CASSYGGRGHEQYF,TGTGCCAGCAGTTACGGGGGCCGAGGCCACGAGCAGTACTTC
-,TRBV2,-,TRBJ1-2,CASSEALRTPRAYGYTF,TGTGCCAGCAGTGAAGCGCTTCGCACACCGAGGGCATATGGCTACACCTTC
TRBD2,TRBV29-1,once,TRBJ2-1,CSVEQWASGRTSSYNEQFF,TGCAGCGTTGAACAGTGGGCTAGCGGGAGGACTAGCTCCTACAATGAGCAGTTCTTC
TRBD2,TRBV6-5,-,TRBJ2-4,CASSTREGAKNIQYF,TGTGCCAGCAGCACCCGGGAGGGGGCCAAAAACATTCAGTACTTC
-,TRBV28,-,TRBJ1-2,CASSLVLVGGYTF,TGTGCCAGCAGTTTAGTGCTTGTTGGCGGCTACACCTTC
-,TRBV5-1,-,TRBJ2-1,CASSLAAGSYNEQFF,TGCGCCAGCAGCTTGGCGGCGGGGTCCTACAATGAGCAGTTCTTC
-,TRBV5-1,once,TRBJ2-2,CASSSRGSTGELFF,TGCGCCAGCAGCTCGAGGGGGTCCACCGGGGAGCTGTTTTTT
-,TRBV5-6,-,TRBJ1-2,CASSLVQGGTYTF,TGTGCCAGCAGCTTGGTGCAGGGTGGCACCTACACCTTC
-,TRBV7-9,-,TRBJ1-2,CASSPRPDSHGYTF,TGTGCCAGCAGCCCCCGACCGGACAGCCATGGCTACACCTTC
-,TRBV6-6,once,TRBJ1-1,CASSRQIPNTEAFF,TGTGCCAGCAGTAGACAGATTCCGAACACTGAAGCTTTCTTT
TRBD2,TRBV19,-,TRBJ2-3,CAIRGRATDTQYF,TGTGCCATCCGGGGGAGGGCCACAGATACGCAGTATTTT
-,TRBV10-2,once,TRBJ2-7,CASSRGRATLNEQYF,TGCGCCAGTTCGAGGGGGAGAGCCACGTTGAACGAGCAGTACTTC
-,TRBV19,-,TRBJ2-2,CASRSNGATGELFF,TGTGCCAGTAGGTCAAACGGAGCCACCGGGGAGCTGTTTTTT
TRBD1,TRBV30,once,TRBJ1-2,CAWGRDRANYGYTF,TGTGCCTGGGGCCGGGACAGGGCGAACTATGGCTACACCTTC
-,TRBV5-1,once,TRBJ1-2,CASRAIGGTNYGYTF,TGCGCCAGCAGGGCGATTGGGGGGACTAACTATGGCTACACCTTC
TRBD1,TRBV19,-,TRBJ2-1,CASTPDRGGWNEQFF,TGTGCCAGTACCCCGGACAGGGGAGGGTGGAATGAGCAGTTCTTC
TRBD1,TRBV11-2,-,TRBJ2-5,CASSEGQGSGETQYF,TGTGCCAGCAGCGAAGGACAGGGGAGCGGGGAGACCCAGTACTTC
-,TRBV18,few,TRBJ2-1,CASSPPERDMAQFF,TGTGCCAGCTCTCCACCAGAGCGGGACATGGCGCAGTTCTTC
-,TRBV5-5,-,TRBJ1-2,CASSSGDNYGYTF,TGTGCCAGCAGCTCGGGAGATAACTATGGCTACACCTTC
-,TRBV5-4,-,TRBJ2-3,CASSPWNPGTTDTQYF,TGTGCCAGCAGCCCCTGGAATCCGGGAACCACAGATACGCAGTATTTT
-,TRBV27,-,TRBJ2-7,CASGLWGGPYEQYF,TGTGCCAGTGGCTTATGGGGAGGCCCCTACGAGCAGTACTTC
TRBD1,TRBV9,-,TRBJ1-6,CASSFAGTGGSYNSPLHF,TGTGCCAGCAGTTTCGCCGGGACAGGGGGTTCCTATAATTCACCCCTCCACTTT
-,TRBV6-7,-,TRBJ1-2,CASSYSRGGKNGYTF,TGTGCCAGCAGTTACTCGAGGGGGGGAAAGAATGGCTACACCTTC
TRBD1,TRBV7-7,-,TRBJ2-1,CASSLDRGDNEQFF,TGTGCCAGCAGCTTAGACAGGGGGGACAATGAGCAGTTCTTC
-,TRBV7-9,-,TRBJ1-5,CASSDDRWPEPQHF,TGTGCCAGCAGCGATGACAGGTGGCCGGAGCCCCAGCATTTT
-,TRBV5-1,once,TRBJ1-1,CASSQNTEAFF,TGCGCCAGCAGCCAAAATACTGAAGCTTTCTTT
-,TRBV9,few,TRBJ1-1,CASSVAPGGTEAFF,TGTGCCAGCAGCGTAGCTCCGGGGGGCACTGAAGCTTTCTTT
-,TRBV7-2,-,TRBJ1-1,CARRLEGDTEAFF,TGTGCCAGAAGGCTCGAGGGAGACACTGAAGCTTTCTTT
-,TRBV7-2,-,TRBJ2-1,CASSFYSTSNEQFF,TGTGCCAGCAGCTTTTACTCCACCTCCAACGAGCAGTTCTTC
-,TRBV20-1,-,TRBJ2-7,CSASGGGVRDEQYF,TGCAGTGCTAGTGGAGGCGGGGTACGGGACGAGCAGTACTTC
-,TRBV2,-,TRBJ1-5,CASSSNRASNQPQHF,TGTGCCAGCAGTTCTAACAGGGCCTCCAATCAGCCCCAGCATTTT
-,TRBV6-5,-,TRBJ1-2,CASSFLRDIYGYTF,TGTGCCAGCAGTTTCCTCCGGGACATCTATGGCTACACCTTC